A single sample is the source of the 24 T cell receptor beta chains below, sequenced in a study of long-term antiretroviral therapy in people with HIV. Researchers report immunoSEQ v3.0 was run at survey level. Data came from immunoSEQ multiplex PCR; TCRdb stores just in-frame clones and leaves some out. The data show about 25,000 clones, 80% to 95% seen once. The sequencing used unsorted PBMCs, collected 7.6 years after starting antiretroviral therapy. The receptors were gathered from a middle-aged woman with HIV.

This sequence joins TRBV6-1 and TRBJ1-2; tentative D call: TRBD1 (6 bases). Germline loops: CDR1 MNHNS, CDR2 SASEGT. CDR3 length: 15 residues. V was cut by 8 bases and J by 4 bases, with 20 bases left in between. Here the CDR3 reads CASGGPTGTPYGYTF. CDR3 DNA: TGTGCCAGCGGAGGGCCCACCGGGACACCCTATGGCTACACCTTC.

The genes are TRBV2 and TRBJ2-5; 10 bases are shared with TRBD1. The germline V gene has CDR1 SNHLY and CDR2 FYNNEI. The V and J ends lost 8 bases and 5 bases, in that order; junction bases with no gene match: 8. The CDR3 contains 14 residues. This CDR3 reads CASSTGGARETQYF. The CDR3 bases are TGTGCCAGCTCGACAGGGGGCGCCCGGGAGACCCAGTACTTC. The variable domain in full, completed from reference TRBV2 and TRBJ2-5, reads EPEVTQTPSHQVTQMGQEVILRCVPISNHLYFYWYRQILGQKVEFLVSFYNNEISEKSEIFDDQFSVERPDGSNFTLKIRSTKLEDSAMYFCASSTGGARETQYFGPGTRLLVL.

The chain carries TRBV2 and TRBJ2-7, with D perhaps being TRBD1 or TRBD2 (5 bases each). Germline CDR1 and CDR2: SNHLY and FYNNEI. CDR3 length equals 14 residues. The V and J ends lost 8 bases and 3 bases respectively, with 17 bases between them. The CDR3 DNA follows: TGTGCCAGCGGGGGAAGGGTGGTAGGCTACGAGCAGTACTTC. Amino acids: CASGGRVVGYEQYF.

J is TRBJ1-2 and V is TRBV7-9; no definite D call. V gave up 6 bases and J gave up 5 bases, with 13 bases separating them. The CDR3 has 13 amino acids. Germline assignment: CDR1 SEHNR and CDR2 FQNEAQ (reference sequence). CDR3 DNA: TGTGCCAGCAGACCAAGCAGTGCATATGGCTACACCTTC. Encoded protein: CASRPSSAYGYTF. Full variable domain (remainder filled in from reference TRBV7-9 and TRBJ1-2): DTGVSQNPRHKITKRGQNVTFRCDPISEHNRLYWYRQTLGQGPEFLTYFQNEAQLEKSRLLSDRFSAERPKGSFSTLEIQRTEQGDSAMYLCASRPSSAYGYTFGSGTRLTVV.

V gene TRBV7-9 combines with J gene TRBJ1-2; D may be TRBD1 (5 bases). The CDR3 is made up of 16 amino acids. The germline V gene has CDR1 SEHNR and CDR2 FQNEAQ (reference sequence). The V end was cut by 6 bases, the J end by 0 bases, with 17 bases between. CDR3 region: CASSKPGRKSNYGYTF. In DNA, the CDR3 is TGTGCCAGCAGTAAACCGGGACGGAAGTCTAACTATGGCTACACCTTC.

The chain links TRBV5-1 to TRBJ1-1; D is uncertain. Trimming took 1 base from V and 1 from J, leaving 5 bases between them. The CDR3 is 13 amino acids. Germline CDR1 SGHRS, CDR2 YFSETQ. CDR3 loop: CASSLYRNTEAFF. The CDR3, as DNA: TGCGCCAGCAGCTTGTATAGGAACACTGAAGCTTTCTTT.

This chain uses TRBV30 with TRBJ1-2, with TRBD1 matching 9 bases. This CDR3 is 13 amino acids long. V lost 3 bases and J lost 10; bases outside the gene matches: 9. CDR1 GTSNPN and CDR2 SVGIG come from the germline V gene (reference sequence). DNA for the CDR3: TGTGCCTGGAGCCCCGAAGGGACAGGGATCTACACCTTC. It yields the protein CAWSPEGTGIYTF. The full variable domain, with the rest looked up from reference TRBV30 and TRBJ1-2, is SQTIHQWPATLVQPVGSPLSLECTVEGTSNPNLYWYRQAAGRGLQLLFYSVGIGQISSEVPQNLSASRPQDRQFILSSKKLLLSDSGFYLCAWSPEGTGIYTFGSGTRLTVV.

V and J are TRBV5-1 and TRBJ1-2; TRBD1 matches 7 bases. Germline V gene sequence: CDR1 SGHRS, CDR2 YFSETQ. This CDR3 is 11 amino acids long. Trimming cost V 4 bases and J 13 bases; bases outside gene matches: 7. The CDR3 sequence: CASSQTGIRTF. CDR3 DNA: TGCGCCAGCAGCCAGACAGGGATACGCACCTTC.

The V and J genes are TRBV14 and TRBJ2-6; D perhaps matches TRBD1 (6 bases). The CDR3 loop spans 17 amino acids. V lost 1 base to trimming and J lost 3 bases, with 13 bases between them. Germline V lookup: CDR1 SGHDN, CDR2 FVKESK. As DNA, the CDR3 is TGTGCCAGCAGCCAAGTAGGCAGGGGATTTGGGGCCAACGTCCTGACTTTC. Translated, it gives CASSQVGRGFGANVLTF.

V usage is TRBV29-1 and J usage is TRBJ2-2; TRBD2 matches at 7 bases. Germline V CDR1 and CDR2: SQVTM, ANQGSEA. The CDR3 is 15 residues long. Trimming took 4 bases from V and 0 from J; bases not matched to a gene: 5. In DNA, the CDR3 is TGCAGCGTTGGGCTGGCGGGGGCGAACACCGGGGAGCTGTTTTTT. Protein: CSVGLAGANTGELFF.

The rearrangement joins TRBV6-5 to TRBJ1-1; D is ambiguous. Germline-derived CDR1 and CDR2 are MNHEY and SVGAGI. Trimming pared 2 bases from V and 0 bases from J, leaving 7 bases between. This CDR3 spans 14 amino acids. The CDR3 DNA reads as TGTGCCAGCAGTTACGCAGATATGAACACTGAAGCTTTCTTT. Encoded protein: CASSYADMNTEAFF.

This clone was seen a handful of times. The chain employs TRBV10-3 and TRBJ1-6; tentatively, D is TRBD1 (6 bases). V was trimmed by 4 bases and J by 6 bases, leaving 16 bases between them. The CDR3 runs 16 residues. Looked up from germline, CDR1 is ENHRY and CDR2 is SYGVKD. CDR3 nucleotides: TGTGCCATCAGTGGGACAGCGGTTTGGGGTAATTCACCCCTCCACTTT. Amino acid sequence: CAISGTAVWGNSPLHF.

The V and J genes are TRBV7-9 and TRBJ1-2; possible D gene TRBD1, 5 bases. The germline V gene encodes CDR1 SEHNR and CDR2 FQNEAQ (reference sequence). The CDR3 covers 13 residues. V was clipped by 5 bases and J by 8 bases, with 15 bases between them. The CDR3 DNA follows: TGTGCCAGCAGCCCCGACAGCACTCACGGCTACACCTTC. It encodes CASSPDSTHGYTF.

The V and J genes are TRBV19 and TRBJ2-7; D is unclear. From germline, CDR1 is LNHDA and CDR2 SQIVND (reference sequence). Trimming removed 3 bases at V and 3 bases at J, with 9 bases between. CDR3 length: 13 residues. CDR3 nucleotide sequence: TGTGCCAGTAGTATTGGTACTTACTACGAGCAGTACTTC. Translation: CASSIGTYYEQYF. Together with reference TRBV19 and TRBJ2-7, the CDR3 gives the full variable domain: DGGITQSPKYLFRKEGQNVTLSCEQNLNHDAMYWYRQDPGQGLRLIYYSQIVNDFQKGDIAEGYSVSREKKESFPLTVTSAQKNPTAFYLCASSIGTYYEQYFGPGTRLTVT.

This clone was seen once. The chain carries TRBV7-9 and TRBJ1-1; no definite D call. The V gene lost 9 bases and the J gene lost 1 base, with 9 bases spanning the gap. This CDR3 contains 12 residues. CDR1 and CDR2 (germline): SEHNR, FQNEAQ (reference sequence). CDR3 in amino acids: CASTDGNTEAFF. CDR3 DNA sequence: TGTGCCAGTACAGACGGGAACACTGAAGCTTTCTTT.

This rearrangement joins TRBV6-5 to TRBJ2-7; 9 bases agree with TRBD1. Germline V CDR1 and CDR2: MNHEY, SVGAGI. The CDR3 consists of 13 residues. The V and J ends lost 6 bases and 7 bases, in that order; junction bases with no gene match: 7. In DNA form, the CDR3 reads TGTGCCAGCAGGAAACAGGGGGCGCGGGAGCAGTACTTC. The encoded protein is CASRKQGAREQYF.

V and J are TRBV5-1 and TRBJ2-7; TRBD2 might be the D (5 bases). V shed 1 base and J shed 7 bases, with 18 bases lying between them. Per the germline V gene, CDR1 is SGHRS and CDR2 is YFSETQ. The length of the CDR3 is 15 residues. This chain's CDR3 is CASSLPGSSTGEQYF. The CDR3 DNA follows: TGCGCCAGCAGCTTGCCGGGTTCCTCGACGGGGGAGCAGTACTTC.

This rearrangement joins TRBV11-3 to TRBJ1-4, with TRBD1 as a possible D gene (6 bases). CDR1 is SGHNT and CDR2 is YENEEA in the germline V gene. The CDR3 is made up of 15 amino acids. Trimming took off 5 bases at V and 7 bases at J, with 17 bases between the two ends. CDR3 sequence (DNA): TGTGCCAGCAGCCCACAGGGTCTTTCGGGTGAAAAACTGTTTTTT. It translates to CASSPQGLSGEKLFF.

The rearrangement uses TRBV27 and TRBJ1-2; the match to TRBD1 covers 9 bases. The V gene end was trimmed by 5 bases and the J gene end by 6 bases; junction bases not matched to a gene: 7. The CDR3 sequence is 14 residues long. CDR1 is MNHEY, CDR2 SMNVEV, per germline (reference sequence). The CDR3 here is CASSPGQGFHGYTF. CDR3 DNA: TGTGCCAGCAGTCCGGGACAGGGCTTTCATGGCTACACCTTC.

The chain uses TRBV19 and TRBJ1-2; D perhaps matches TRBD1 (6 bases). Germline V gene lookup returns CDR1 LNHDA and CDR2 SQIVND (reference sequence). Trimming shortened V by 3 bases and J by 5 bases, and 16 bases separated the two germline ends. This CDR3 has 15 amino acids. The CDR3 reads CASSMVGAKSYGYTF. The CDR3 nucleotides are TGTGCCAGTAGTATGGTGGGGGCCAAGAGTTATGGCTACACCTTC.

CDR3 protein: CASSLRHTEAFF. In DNA form, the CDR3 reads TGTGCCAGCAGCTTGAGGCACACTGAAGCTTTCTTT. The V gene is TRBV5-8, the J gene TRBJ1-1; no reliable D call. The CDR3 spans 12 residues. Germline V gene lookup returns CDR1 SGHTS and CDR2 YDEGEE. V was trimmed by 1 base and J by 3 bases, leaving 4 bases between them.

The chain couples TRBV7-2 to TRBJ1-2; 10 bases fit TRBD1. Germline V lookup: CDR1 SGHTA, CDR2 FQGNSA. Trimming cost V 5 bases and J 4 bases; bases outside gene matches: 1. The CDR3 runs to 13 residues. Written as DNA, the CDR3 is TGTGCCAGCAGCCGGGACAGGGGCTATGGCTACACCTTC. Protein sequence: CASSRDRGYGYTF.

The J gene is TRBJ2-3, the V gene TRBV7-3; 10 bases fit TRBD2. Germline values: CDR1 SGHTA, CDR2 FQGTGA. This CDR3 contains 16 residues. After removal of 5 bases from V and 2 bases from J, the junction contained 7 bases not matched to a gene. The DNA for the CDR3 is TGTGCCAGCAGCCTTAAGGGGACTAGCGCCACAGATACGCAGTATTTT. It translates to CASSLKGTSATDTQYF.

The genes are TRBV6-5 and TRBJ2-3; 11 bases line up with TRBD2. Trimming took 2 bases from V and 4 from J; bases not matched to a gene: 2. Germline values: CDR1 MNHEY, CDR2 SVGAGI. The CDR3 length is 15 residues. CDR3 nucleotides: TGTGCCAGCAGTTACGCGACTAGCGGGGCAGATACGCAGTATTTT. Its translation: CASSYATSGADTQYF.